This T cell receptor (beta chain) was documented in a study of T-cell reconstitution after alpha-beta-depleted transplantation in children. CDR3 length: 15 residues. V shed 2 bases, J shed 3 bases, and the junction held 3 bases outside the gene matches. CDR1 is SGHTA and CDR2 is FQGNSA in the germline V gene. At least ten counts were recorded for this clonotype. Unique molecular identifiers were built into the TCRbeta library. TCRdb re-called the PCR reads through MiXCR, storing one row per CDR3 protein. The sample contains 55,000 to 85,000 distinct CDR3 sequences, 11% of which appear only once. This TCR was sampled from a boy aged 5-17 years with acute myeloid leukemia, due to receive a stem cell transplant. The sequences come from PBMCs, collected before TCRalphabeta/CD19-depleted stem cell transplant. The rearrangement links TRBV7-2 to TRBJ2-1; TRBD1 matches at 8 bases. The CDR3 DNA sequence: TGTGCCAGCAGCTTAAGACAGGGGCTCTACAATGAGCAGTTCTTC. Its translation: CASSLRQGLYNEQFF.